The next 26 T cell receptor beta chains were all read from a single sample in a study of cytomegalovirus exposure and HLA in healthy donors. 13 Jbeta primers and 60 Vbeta primers were used for the PCR. This table comes from immunoSEQ multiplex PCR, and its TCRdb copy is limited to in-frame clones, with some not included. The sample has roughly 80,000 clones. Sequenced: PBMCs. The receptors derive from a man aged 50 to 59 in good health and CMV-seropositive.

The CDR3 here is CASSQGTSGRVGEQFF. As DNA, the CDR3 is TGTGCCAGCAGCCAAGGCACTAGCGGGAGGGTTGGTGAGCAGTTCTTC. The genes are TRBV4-2 and TRBJ2-1, with 13 positions matching TRBD2. The CDR3 is 16 residues long. CDR1 and CDR2 from the germline V gene are LGHNA and YNFKEQ. V lost 1 base, J lost 9 bases, and 6 bases stayed unmatched.

The CDR3 reads CASRGWTGVNYGYTF. For the CDR3, the DNA is TGTGCCAGCAGGGGATGGACAGGGGTGAACTATGGCTACACCTTC. The J gene is TRBJ1-2, the V gene TRBV6-1; 9 bases map to TRBD1. The CDR3 runs 15 residues. The J segment lost 2 bases and the V segment lost 6 bases, leaving 7 bases of the junction unmatched. Germline lookup yields CDR1 MNHNS and CDR2 SASEGT.

The chain combines TRBV28 with TRBJ2-6, with D perhaps TRBD1 (6 bases). This CDR3 is 13 amino acids long. V was clipped by 6 bases and J by 4 bases, with 7 bases between them. Germline CDR1 and CDR2: MDHEN and SYDVKM. In DNA, the CDR3 is TGTGCCAGCAGGGGGGCAGGGGCCAACGTCCTGACTTTC. It specifies CASRGAGANVLTF.

The gene calls are TRBV7-2 and TRBJ1-2; TRBD1 aligns across 9 bases. Per germline, CDR1 SGHTA and CDR2 FQGNSA. Losses at the gene ends were 3 bases for V and 8 bases for J; bases not matched to a gene: 7. The CDR3 covers 14 residues. CDR3 in DNA: TGTGCCAGCAGCTTCGGGGGACAGGGAAGAGGCTACACCTTC. Amino acids: CASSFGGQGRGYTF. The full variable domain, with the rest looked up from reference TRBV7-2 and TRBJ1-2, is GAGVSQSPSNKVTEKGKDVELRCDPISGHTALYWYRQSLGQGLEFLIYFQGNSAPDKSGLPSDRFSAERTGGSVSTLTIQRTQQEDSAVYLCASSFGGQGRGYTFGSGTRLTVV.

This rearrangement joins TRBV5-1 to TRBJ2-5, with D maybe TRBD1 (5 bases). Trimming removed 2 bases at V and 1 base at J, with 12 bases between. CDR1 is SGHRS, CDR2 YFSETQ, per germline. This CDR3 spans 15 amino acids. DNA for the CDR3: TGCGCCAGCAGCTTTCCGCGGCAGGGCCAAGAGACCCAGTACTTC. Its translation is CASSFPRQGQETQYF.

V usage is TRBV28 and J usage is TRBJ2-5, with 10 bases lining up with TRBD2. The CDR3 is 16 residues long. Trimming removed 6 bases from V and 3 bases from J; junction bases left unmatched: 10. The germline V gene has CDR1 MDHEN and CDR2 SYDVKM. CDR3 amino acids: CASREGTSVNKETQYF. The CDR3 region has the DNA TGTGCCAGCAGAGAAGGGACTAGCGTGAATAAAGAGACCCAGTACTTC.

The chain uses TRBV4-1 and TRBJ2-1, with 7 nucleotides matching TRBD2. The CDR3 has 18 amino acids. Germline V lookup: CDR1 MGHRA, CDR2 YSYEKL. V gave up 2 bases and J gave up 6 bases; unmatched junction bases: 16. The CDR3 nucleotides read TGCGCCAGCAGCCAACAACCGTGGGGGGGAATCGATAGCAATGAGCAGTTCTTC. Translating gives CASSQQPWGGIDSNEQFF.

The chain carries TRBV30 and TRBJ2-7, with 7 bases aligning to TRBD1. V gave up 1 base and J gave up 3 bases; unmatched junction bases: 6. From germline, CDR1 is GTSNPN and CDR2 SVGIG (reference sequence). The CDR3 sequence is 14 residues long. The CDR3 nucleotides read TGTGCCTGGAGTGGGAAGGACAGGTACTACGAGCAGTACGTC. Its translation is CAWSGKDRYYEQYV.

The rearrangement joins TRBV19 to TRBJ2-5; perhaps TRBD1 as D (6 bases). The CDR3 is 15 amino acids. Trimming removed 3 bases from V and 4 bases from J, with 15 bases in between. The germline V gene encodes CDR1 LNHDA and CDR2 SQIVND (reference sequence). CDR3 loop: CASSIEGERGETQYF. Here the CDR3 DNA reads TGTGCCAGTAGTATTGAGGGGGAGCGCGGAGAGACCCAGTACTTC. The variable domain in full, completed from reference TRBV19 and TRBJ2-5, reads DGGITQSPKYLFRKEGQNVTLSCEQNLNHDAMYWYRQDPGQGLRLIYYSQIVNDFQKGDIAEGYSVSREKKESFPLTVTSAQKNPTAFYLCASSIEGERGETQYFGPGTRLLVL.

The chain's CDR3 is CASSARLVGNEQFF. The DNA for the CDR3 is TGTGCCAGCAGCGCCCGACTAGTGGGGAATGAGCAGTTCTTC. The V call is TRBV7-2, the J call TRBJ2-1; the D gene is possibly TRBD2 (6 bases). Germline values: CDR1 SGHTA, CDR2 FQGNSA. Trimming shortened V by 5 bases and J by 7 bases, and 15 bases separated the two germline ends. The CDR3 consists of 14 residues.

Turning to this clone: Other DNA sequences within the sample encode an identical CDR3. The chain carries TRBV4-2 and TRBJ1-4; a possible D gene is TRBD1 (6 bases). Germline-derived CDR1 and CDR2 are LGHNA and YNFKEQ. This CDR3 region has 15 residues. Trimming took 3 bases from V and 3 from J, leaving 11 bases between them. CDR3 sequence reads: CASSQPTGANEKLFF. The CDR3 region has the DNA TGTGCCAGCAGCCAGCCGACAGGCGCTAATGAAAAACTGTTTTTT.

The chain uses TRBV5-1 and TRBJ2-3, with a possible D match to TRBD1 (5 bases). This CDR3 has 15 amino acids. Trimming took off 0 bases at V and 0 bases at J, with 8 bases between the two ends. Germline values: CDR1 SGHRS, CDR2 YFSETQ. The CDR3 loop reads CASSLGAGSTDTQYF. The CDR3 DNA is TGCGCCAGCAGCTTGGGAGCAGGGAGCACAGATACGCAGTATTTT.

This chain connects TRBV27 to TRBJ1-2; 12 nucleotides line up with TRBD1. CDR3 length: 17 residues. The V gene's germline CDR1 is MNHEY and CDR2 SMNVEV (reference sequence). V lost 4 bases, J lost 2 bases, and 8 bases stayed unmatched. CDR3 protein: CASSSLTGTGGNYGYTF. CDR3 DNA sequence: TGTGCCAGCAGTTCGTTGACCGGGACAGGGGGCAACTATGGCTACACCTTC.

The chain carries TRBV9 and TRBJ2-1; D is unclear. V shed 0 bases and J shed 2 bases, with 9 bases lying between them. The CDR3 has 15 amino acids. CDR1 and CDR2 from the germline V gene are SGDLS and YYNGEE. This CDR3 is CASSVAPYPYNEQFF. The CDR3 DNA follows: TGTGCCAGCAGCGTAGCCCCCTATCCCTACAATGAGCAGTTCTTC. The complete variable domain, with remaining parts taken from reference TRBV9 and TRBJ2-1, reads DSGVTQTPKHLITATGQRVTLRCSPRSGDLSVYWYQQSLDQGLQFLIQYYNGEERAKGNILERFSAQQFPDLHSELNLSSLELGDSALYFCASSVAPYPYNEQFFGPGTRLTVL.

The chain is built from TRBV29-1 and TRBJ2-2; tentatively, D is TRBD2 (5 bases). This CDR3 is built from 13 residues. Per the germline V gene, CDR1 is SQVTM and CDR2 is ANQGSEA. V lost 0 bases to trimming and J lost 6 bases, with 8 bases between them. CDR3 DNA sequence: TGCAGCGTTGAAGATGGGAGAGCCGGGGAGCTGTTTTTT. As protein: CSVEDGRAGELFF.

The gene calls are TRBV4-2 and TRBJ1-2, with D possibly TRBD1 on 6 matching bases. The CDR3 has 15 amino acids. Germline V gene lookup returns CDR1 LGHNA and CDR2 YNFKEQ. The V and J ends lost 3 bases and 4 bases respectively, with 15 bases between them. In nucleotides, the CDR3 is TGTGCCAGCAGCCACCAAAACAGGGATGGCTATGGCTACACCTTC. Translating it yields CASSHQNRDGYGYTF.

The chain links TRBV5-1 to TRBJ1-1; 8 bases fit TRBD1. Germline CDR1 SGHRS, CDR2 YFSETQ. Germline trimming cut 1 base from V and 6 bases from J; bases unmatched to any gene: 5. The CDR3 contains 14 residues. The CDR3 loop is CASSLLGTGAEAFF. Written as DNA, the CDR3 is TGCGCCAGCAGCTTGCTCGGGACAGGTGCTGAAGCTTTCTTT.

This sequence joins TRBV2 and TRBJ1-2; 10 bases align to TRBD1. The CDR3 runs to 15 residues. The ends lost 3 bases at V and 4 bases at J; junction bases unmatched: 5. The germline gives CDR1 SNHLY, CDR2 FYNNEI. This chain's CDR3 is CASSDSGTGVYGYTF. As DNA, the CDR3 is TGTGCCAGCAGTGACTCAGGGACAGGGGTCTATGGCTACACCTTC.

This chain links TRBV18 with TRBJ2-5, with D possibly matching TRBD2 (5 bases). Germline V CDR1 and CDR2: KGHSH, LQKENI. CDR3 size: 14 residues. Trimming shortened V by 0 bases and J by 5 bases, and 10 bases separated the two germline ends. DNA for the CDR3: TGTGCCAGCTCACCACCGGCCCCGGGGGAGACCCAGTACTTC. Amino acids: CASSPPAPGETQYF.

The genes are TRBV2 and TRBJ1-1; D is unresolved. V dropped 4 bases and J dropped 0 bases, with 9 bases sitting between them. CDR1 and CDR2 (germline): SNHLY, FYNNEI. The CDR3 consists of 14 residues. The CDR3 sequence is CASSVQIMNTEAFF. CDR3 coding DNA: TGTGCCAGCAGTGTCCAGATAATGAACACTGAAGCTTTCTTT. The entire variable domain, with the rest obtained from reference TRBV2 and TRBJ1-1, is as follows: EPEVTQTPSHQVTQMGQEVILRCVPISNHLYFYWYRQILGQKVEFLVSFYNNEISEKSEIFDDQFSVERPDGSNFTLKIRSTKLEDSAMYFCASSVQIMNTEAFFGQGTRLTVV.

The chain couples TRBV5-1 to TRBJ2-2, with 7 positions matching TRBD1. This CDR3 spans 18 amino acids. V trimming: 2 bases; J trimming: 3 bases; junction bases outside the gene matches: 13. Germline assignment: CDR1 SGHRS and CDR2 YFSETQ. The CDR3 DNA follows: TGCGCCAGCAGCTTCAATCGACAGGGCGGCTGGGACACCGGGGAGCTGTTTTTT. Its translation: CASSFNRQGGWDTGELFF.

V gene TRBV19 combines with J gene TRBJ2-2, with 10 bases aligning to TRBD2. CDR1 and CDR2 from the germline V gene are LNHDA and SQIVND (reference sequence). The CDR3 has 17 residues. V was pared by 3 bases and J by 7 bases, with 11 bases of the junction left unmatched. The CDR3 here is CASSIRLAGALGGELFF. CDR3 sequence (DNA): TGTGCCAGTAGTATTCGGCTAGCGGGAGCTTTGGGCGGGGAGCTGTTTTTT.

CDR3 sequence: CASSFSGTGETNEKLFF. CDR3 nucleotide sequence: TGTGCCAGCAGCTTCTCAGGGACAGGGGAAACTAATGAAAAACTGTTTTTT. The chain recombines TRBV5-6 with TRBJ1-4; 10 bases match TRBD1. The ends lost 2 bases at V and 1 base at J; junction bases unmatched: 5. Germline values: CDR1 SGHDT, CDR2 YYEEEE. The CDR3 loop spans 17 amino acids.

The chain combines TRBV30 with TRBJ2-7; D may be TRBD1 or TRBD2 (5 bases each). This CDR3 has 13 residues. The ends were cut back, 7 bases at V and 7 bases at J, with 20 bases in the middle. CDR1 is GTSNPN, CDR2 SVGIG, per germline (reference sequence). The CDR3 DNA reads as TGTGCCTCCATGCGACTCGGGACGGGAGAGCAGTACGTC. This gives the protein CASMRLGTGEQYV.

The chain carries TRBV7-9 and TRBJ1-1; D is perhaps TRBD1 (5 bases). There are 15 residues in the CDR3. Germline loops: CDR1 SEHNR, CDR2 FQNEAQ (reference sequence). Trimming cost V 4 bases and J 3 bases, with 15 bases left between them. The CDR3 protein is CASSSTDTFDTEAFF. DNA for the CDR3: TGTGCCAGCAGCTCTACGGACACTTTCGACACTGAAGCTTTCTTT.

The chain recombines TRBV5-4 with TRBJ1-1; possibly TRBD1 for D (5 bases). The CDR3 has 14 residues. V gave up 0 bases and J gave up 6 bases, with 12 bases separating them. Germline lookup yields CDR1 SGHNT and CDR2 YYREEE (reference sequence). CDR3 in DNA: TGTGCCAGCAGCTTGGGGGGCGCAGGCGCTGAAGCTTTCTTT. Protein: CASSLGGAGAEAFF.